These 27 T cell receptor beta chains originate from one sample sequenced in a study of shared clonotypes between healthy human individuals. Measured with immunoSEQ multiplex PCR; TCRdb has only the in-frame clones, and not every one. The sample holds approximately 500,000 clones, roughly 80% seen once. The sequenced sample was PBMCs. The receptor set was obtained from a middle-aged woman in good health. Some clones in this sample may be carry-over from other donors' samples.

Note on this clone: At the DNA level, this CDR3 is encoded by other sequences in the same sample as well. The CDR3 loop reads CASSSGYTEAFF. CDR3 nucleotide sequence: TGTGCCAGCAGTTCAGGGTACACTGAAGCTTTCTTT. The V and J genes are TRBV28 and TRBJ1-1; tentatively, D is TRBD1 (5 bases). The CDR3 length is 12 residues. Trimming took off 4 bases at V and 3 bases at J, with 6 bases between the two ends. The germline gives CDR1 MDHEN, CDR2 SYDVKM.

The chain joins TRBV10-3 to TRBJ1-1; no clear D. With 4 bases removed from V and 1 base from J, the gap between germline ends came to 7 bases. From germline, CDR1 is ENHRY and CDR2 SYGVKD. The CDR3 is made up of 13 amino acids. CDR3 amino acids: CAISGTSNTEAFF. The CDR3 region has the DNA TGTGCCATCAGTGGCACCTCGAACACTGAAGCTTTCTTT.

The chain combines TRBV7-9 with TRBJ1-1; the match to TRBD1 covers 7 bases. V dropped 5 bases and J dropped 4; count of bases not matched to a gene: 10. CDR1 SEHNR and CDR2 FQNEAQ come from the germline V gene (reference sequence). CDR3 length: 15 amino acids. CDR3 nucleotide sequence: TGTGCCAGCAGCGACCAGGGGGTTCGGGTCACTGAAGCTTTCTTT. Translated: CASSDQGVRVTEAFF.

The chain recombines TRBV5-4 with TRBJ2-5; D gene ambiguous. V lost 7 bases and J 5 bases, leaving 12 bases between the germline ends. There are 12 residues in the CDR3. The V gene's germline CDR1 is SGHNT and CDR2 YYREEE (reference sequence). CDR3 protein: CASSRGQETQYF. The CDR3 nucleotides read TGTGCCAGCTCCCGAGGTCAGGAGACCCAGTACTTC.

This chain connects TRBV5-1 to TRBJ2-7; 8 bases line up with TRBD2. This CDR3 is built from 15 residues. Germline V gene lookup returns CDR1 SGHRS and CDR2 YFSETQ. The V and J ends lost 2 bases and 2 bases, in that order; junction bases with no gene match: 6. The chain's CDR3 is CASSFSGTLTYEQYF. The DNA for the CDR3 is TGCGCCAGCAGCTTTAGCGGGACCCTAACCTACGAGCAGTACTTC.

The chain has TRBV7-3 and TRBJ2-3, with no clear D. CDR3 length: 13 amino acids. Trimming took 1 base from V and 1 from J, leaving 3 bases between them. CDR1 and CDR2 (germline): SGHTA, FQGTGA. The CDR3 bases are TGTGCCAGCAGCTTAAGCCGCACAGATACGCAGTATTTT. Its protein is CASSLSRTDTQYF.

V gene TRBV29-1 combines with J gene TRBJ2-7; 9 nucleotides align to TRBD2. J lost 6 bases, V lost 5 bases, and 8 bases had no gene match. The CDR3 covers 13 residues. The germline V gene encodes CDR1 SQVTM and CDR2 ANQGSEA. The CDR3 here is CSVWVSGSSEQYF. In DNA, the CDR3 is TGCAGCGTTTGGGTTAGCGGGAGTTCCGAGCAGTACTTC.

About this clone: A far larger clone is one nucleotide away, so this likely arose from a read error. The V gene is TRBV28, the J gene TRBJ2-7; D may be TRBD1 (6 bases). Germline V gene lookup returns CDR1 MDHEN and CDR2 SYDVKM. With 6 bases removed from V and 2 bases from J, the gap between germline ends came to 23 bases. This CDR3 spans 17 amino acids. The CDR3 DNA sequence: TGTGCCAGCAGCTCCCATGCGCAGGGGTCAAAGCCCTACGAGCAGTACTTC. Its protein is CASSSHAQGSKPYEQYF.

The V and J genes are TRBV7-2 and TRBJ2-3, with TRBD2 matching 9 bases. The V gene's germline CDR1 is SGHTA and CDR2 FQGNSA. V lost 5 bases and J lost 0; bases outside the gene matches: 3. The CDR3 is 15 residues long. The DNA of the CDR3 is TGTGCCAGCAGCCCTAGCGGGGAAAGCACAGATACGCAGTATTTT. Amino acid sequence: CASSPSGESTDTQYF.

This chain uses TRBV10-3 with TRBJ2-5; D is perhaps TRBD1 or TRBD2 (7 bases each). Trimming took 10 bases from V and 5 from J, leaving 14 bases between them. The CDR3 extends over 12 amino acids. CDR1 ENHRY and CDR2 SYGVKD come from the germline V gene. This CDR3 reads CASTGEGETQYF. CDR3 nucleotide sequence: TGTGCCAGCACAGGGGAGGGGGAGACCCAGTACTTC.

Notes on this clone: It differs at one base from a far larger clone, so likely a read error. V and J are TRBV6-5 and TRBJ2-3; a weak D match, TRBD2 (6 bases). There are 15 residues in the CDR3. The germline V gene encodes CDR1 MNHEY and CDR2 SVGAGI. V lost 5 bases to trimming and J lost 1 base, with 13 bases between them. CDR3 coding DNA: TGTGCCAGCAGTCCAAGCGGGCACCGCACAGATACGCAGTATTTT. Translated, it gives CASSPSGHRTDTQYF.

About this clone itself: This specimen includes other DNA sequences encoding the same CDR3. The genes are TRBV29-1 and TRBJ2-5, with D possibly being TRBD1 (6 bases). The DNA end favors TRBJ2-7, so the J call may be wrong. This CDR3 comprises 14 residues. Germline values: CDR1 SQVTM, CDR2 ANQGSEA. CDR3 in DNA: TGCAGCGTGGGGGCTGGGCTGGAGCCCTACGAGCAGTACTTC. This codes for CSVGAGLEPYEQYF.

On this clone itself: This probably arose from a read error, given a far larger clone one base away. Within the sample, other DNA sequences also encode this same CDR3. The V call is TRBV4-2, the J call TRBJ2-5; D gene unclear. V was pared by 6 bases and J by 5 bases, with 19 bases between. The V gene's germline CDR1 is LGHNA and CDR2 YNFKEQ. This CDR3 is 15 amino acids long. CDR3 DNA: TGTGCCAGCAGTTTAAGGTCCCAAGTTCAGGAGACCCAGTACTTC. Translated, it gives CASSLRSQVQETQYF.

The V and J genes are TRBV2 and TRBJ2-7; 9 positions match TRBD2. Per germline, CDR1 SNHLY and CDR2 FYNNEI. V shed 6 bases and J 6 bases; nucleotides not matched to a gene: 12. This CDR3 has 15 amino acids. CDR3 sequence (DNA): TGTGCCAGCAGCCGATCCGGGACTAGCCAACGCGAGCAGTACTTC. Translating it yields CASSRSGTSQREQYF.

The V and J genes are TRBV6-1 and TRBJ1-2, with D perhaps matching TRBD1 (5 bases). The V gene's germline CDR1 is MNHNS and CDR2 SASEGT. With 3 bases removed from V and 4 bases from J, the gap between germline ends came to 12 bases. The CDR3 is made up of 14 amino acids. DNA for the CDR3: TGTGCCAGCAGTGAGGACACATTACTCTATGGCTACACCTTC. Protein: CASSEDTLLYGYTF.

The chain couples TRBV7-2 to TRBJ2-3; 14 nucleotides match TRBD2. Germline assignment: CDR1 SGHTA and CDR2 FQGNSA. V lost 5 bases to trimming and J lost 5 bases; unmatched junction nucleotides: 3. CDR3 size: 15 residues. The CDR3 protein is CASSPGTSGGDTQYF. CDR3 nucleotide sequence: TGTGCCAGCAGCCCAGGGACTAGCGGGGGAGATACGCAGTATTTT.

On this clone itself: A single base is all that separates this from a far larger clone, so a read error is likely. The same CDR3 also results from other DNA sequences found in this sample. The gene calls are TRBV30 and TRBJ2-5; D gene ambiguous. Germline CDR1 and CDR2: GTSNPN and SVGIG (reference sequence). CDR3 size: 12 residues. This CDR3 reads CAWSVLGETQYF. In DNA form, the CDR3 reads TGTGCATGGAGTGTATTGGGAGAGACCCAGTACTTC. Variable domain in full (rest from reference TRBV30 and TRBJ2-5): SQTIHQWPATLVQPVGSPLSLECTVEGTSNPNLYWYRQAAGRGLQLLFYSVGIGQISSEVPQNLSASRPQDRQFILSSKKLLLSDSGFYLCAWSVLGETQYFGPGTRLLVL.

This clone appeared a few times. J is TRBJ1-2 and V is TRBV5-6; tentatively, D is TRBD1 (6 bases). Looked up from germline, CDR1 is SGHDT and CDR2 is YYEEEE. The CDR3 runs 11 residues. Trimming removed 0 bases from V and 10 bases from J, with 7 bases in between. This chain's CDR3 is CASSLAGVYTF. In DNA, the CDR3 is TGTGCCAGCAGCTTGGCAGGGGTCTACACCTTC. The whole variable domain, filled in from reference TRBV5-6 and TRBJ1-2, reads DAGVTQSPTHLIKTRGQQVTLRCSPKSGHDTVSWYQQALGQGPQFIFQYYEEEERQRGNFPDRFSGHQFPNYSSELNVNALLLGDSALYLCASSLAGVYTFGSGTRLTVV.

The table lists this clone with many counts. The sample carries other DNA sequences with the same CDR3. The J gene is TRBJ1-1, the V gene TRBV6-5; D not resolved. V was pared by 6 bases and J by 6 bases, with 14 bases between. The CDR3 has 13 amino acids. CDR1 is MNHEY and CDR2 is SVGAGI in the germline V gene. CDR3 sequence reads: CASRPTLSAEAFF. In DNA, the CDR3 is TGTGCCAGCAGGCCTACTCTTTCCGCTGAAGCTTTCTTT.

With respect to this clone: Because the CDR3 is missing its conserved closing phenylalanine or tryptophan, this is likely a read error. The chain joins TRBV5-1 to TRBJ2-3, with 8 positions matching TRBD1. Germline CDR1 reads SGHRS; CDR2 reads YFSETQ. V lost 3 bases to trimming and J lost 4 bases; unmatched junction nucleotides: 4. CDR3 size: 14 residues. The CDR3 nucleotides read TGCGCCAGCAGCTCCGGACAGGGACCAGATACGCAGTATTCT. It yields the protein CASSSGQGPDTQYS.

The chain has TRBV28 and TRBJ2-3, with 7 bases fitting TRBD2. The CDR3 spans 13 residues. The germline gives CDR1 MDHEN, CDR2 SYDVKM. Germline trimming cut 8 bases from V and 5 bases from J; bases unmatched to any gene: 7. CDR3 bases: TGTGCCAGCCACCCCGGGGGGAGAGATACGCAGTATTTT. Encoded protein: CASHPGGRDTQYF. The complete variable domain, with remaining parts taken from reference TRBV28 and TRBJ2-3, reads DVKVTQSSRYLVKRTGEKVFLECVQDMDHENMFWYRQDPGLGLRLIYFSYDVKMKEKGDIPEGYSVSREKKERFSLILESASTNQTSMYLCASHPGGRDTQYFGPGTRLTVL.

Worth noting for this clone: A far larger clone is off by one base, so a read error is likely. This chain connects TRBV7-2 to TRBJ1-1, with TRBD1 as a possible D gene (5 bases). Germline assignment: CDR1 SGHTA and CDR2 FQGNSA. The CDR3 length is 15 residues. The CDR3: CASSSAGALVTGAFF. The DNA for the CDR3 is TGTGCCAGCAGCTCGGCCGGGGCGTTGGTCACTGGAGCTTTCTTT. The complete variable domain, with remaining parts taken from reference TRBV7-2 and TRBJ1-1, reads GAGVSQSPSNKVTEKGKDVELRCDPISGHTALYWYRQSLGQGLEFLIYFQGNSAPDKSGLPSDRFSAERTGGSVSTLTIQRTQQEDSAVYLCASSSAGALVTGAFFGQGTRLTVV.

The V gene is TRBV7-7, the J gene TRBJ2-1; 9 bases map to TRBD2. This CDR3 is built from 21 residues. Trimming cost V 3 bases and J 5 bases; bases outside gene matches: 23. Germline CDR1 reads SSHAT; CDR2 reads FNYEAQ (reference sequence). CDR3 amino acids: CASSFSPYILAGAVPHNEQFF. DNA for the CDR3: TGTGCCAGCAGCTTTAGCCCGTACATACTAGCGGGCGCTGTTCCCCACAATGAGCAGTTCTTC. The full variable domain, completed using reference TRBV7-7 and TRBJ2-1, is GAGVSQSPRYKVTKRGQDVTLRCDPISSHATLYWYQQALGQGPEFLTYFNYEAQPDKSGLPSDRFSAERPEGSISTLTIQRTEQRDSAMYRCASSFSPYILAGAVPHNEQFFGPGTRLTVL.

The chain carries TRBV4-1 and TRBJ2-1, with 12 bases identical to TRBD2. Germline values: CDR1 MGHRA, CDR2 YSYEKL. Trimming removed 1 base from V and 10 bases from J; junction bases left unmatched: 11. The CDR3 length is 17 residues. CDR3: CASSQGLAGGLGHEQFF. CDR3 bases: TGCGCCAGCAGCCAAGGCCTAGCGGGAGGGCTTGGTCACGAGCAGTTCTTC.

This chain's CDR3 is CASSESHRGYEQYF. As DNA, the CDR3 is TGCGCCAGCAGTGAGTCTCACAGGGGGTACGAGCAGTACTTC. The chain couples TRBV10-1 to TRBJ2-7; the match to TRBD1 covers 8 bases. This CDR3 region has 14 residues. Germline V gives CDR1 WNHNN, CDR2 SYGVQD (reference sequence). With 0 bases clipped from V and 4 bases from J, the junction kept 2 bases outside the gene matches.

This clone was observed a single time. This sequence is one base from a far larger clone and is likely a read error. The chain employs TRBV6-6 and TRBJ2-2; TRBD2 matches 7 bases. The CDR3 contains 16 residues. Per the germline V gene, CDR1 is MNHNY and CDR2 is SVGAGI (reference sequence). The CDR3 loop is CASSYRTRMNTGGLFF. CDR3 nucleotide sequence: TGTGCCAGCAGTTATAGGACTAGAATGAACACCGGGGGGCTGTTTTTT.

The chain has TRBV15 and TRBJ2-1, with a tentative D call TRBD2 (5 bases). V lost 0 bases to trimming and J lost 0 bases, with 9 bases between them. The germline CDR1 and CDR2 sequences are LNHNV and YYDKDF (reference sequence). The CDR3 spans 16 residues. The CDR3 region has the DNA TGTGCCACCAGCAGAGATATAGCGAGCTCCTACAATGAGCAGTTCTTC. Translating gives CATSRDIASSYNEQFF.